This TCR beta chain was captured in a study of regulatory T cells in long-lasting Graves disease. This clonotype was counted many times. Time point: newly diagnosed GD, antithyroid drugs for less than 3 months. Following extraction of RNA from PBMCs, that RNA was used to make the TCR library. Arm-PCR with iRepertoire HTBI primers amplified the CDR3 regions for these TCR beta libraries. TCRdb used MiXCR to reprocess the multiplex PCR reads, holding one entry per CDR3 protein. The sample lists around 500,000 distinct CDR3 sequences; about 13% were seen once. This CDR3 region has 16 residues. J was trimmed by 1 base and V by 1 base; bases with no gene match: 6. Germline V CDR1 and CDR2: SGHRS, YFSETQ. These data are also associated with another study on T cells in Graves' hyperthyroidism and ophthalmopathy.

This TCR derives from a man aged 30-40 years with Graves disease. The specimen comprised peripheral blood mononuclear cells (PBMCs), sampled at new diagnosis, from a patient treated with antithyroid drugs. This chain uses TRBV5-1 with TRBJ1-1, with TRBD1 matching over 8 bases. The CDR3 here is CASSLLAGGGNTEAFF. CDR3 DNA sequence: TGCGCCAGCAGCTTGCTGGCAGGGGGCGGGAACACTGAAGCTTTCTTT.